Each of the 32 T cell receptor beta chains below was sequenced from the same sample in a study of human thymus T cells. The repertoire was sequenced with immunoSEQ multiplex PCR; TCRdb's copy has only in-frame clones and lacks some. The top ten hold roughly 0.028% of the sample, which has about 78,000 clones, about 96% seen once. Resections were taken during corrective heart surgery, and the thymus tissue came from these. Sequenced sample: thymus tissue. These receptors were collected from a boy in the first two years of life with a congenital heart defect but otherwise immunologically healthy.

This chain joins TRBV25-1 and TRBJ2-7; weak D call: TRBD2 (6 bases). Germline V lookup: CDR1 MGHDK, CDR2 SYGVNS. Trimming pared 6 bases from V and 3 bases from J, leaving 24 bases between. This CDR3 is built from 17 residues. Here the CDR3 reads CASRSGGRDVFIYEQYF. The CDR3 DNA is TGTGCCAGCAGGTCTGGCGGGCGGGACGTGTTCATCTACGAGCAGTACTTC.

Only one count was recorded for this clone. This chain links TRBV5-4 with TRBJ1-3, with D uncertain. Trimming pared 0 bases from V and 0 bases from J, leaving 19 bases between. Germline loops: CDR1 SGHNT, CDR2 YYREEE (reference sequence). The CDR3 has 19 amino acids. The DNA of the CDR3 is TGTGCCAGCAGCTTGGTTCCGGTAAGGGAGGCTCTCTCTGGAAACACCATATATTTT. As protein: CASSLVPVREALSGNTIYF.

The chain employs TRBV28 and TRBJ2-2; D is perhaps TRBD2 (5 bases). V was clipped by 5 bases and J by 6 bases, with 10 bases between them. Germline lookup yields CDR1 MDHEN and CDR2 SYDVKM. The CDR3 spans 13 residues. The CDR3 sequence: CASSPSSSGELFF. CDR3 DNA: TGTGCCAGCAGTCCTAGCTCCTCCGGGGAGCTGTTTTTT. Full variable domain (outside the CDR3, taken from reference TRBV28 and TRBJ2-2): DVKVTQSSRYLVKRTGEKVFLECVQDMDHENMFWYRQDPGLGLRLIYFSYDVKMKEKGDIPEGYSVSREKKERFSLILESASTNQTSMYLCASSPSSSGELFFGEGSRLTVL.

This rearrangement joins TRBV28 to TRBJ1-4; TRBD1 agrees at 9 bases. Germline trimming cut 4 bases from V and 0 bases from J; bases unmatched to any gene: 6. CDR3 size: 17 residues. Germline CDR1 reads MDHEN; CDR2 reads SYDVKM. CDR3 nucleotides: TGTGCCAGCAGTTCCCGACAGGGGGTTCCAACTAATGAAAAACTGTTTTTT. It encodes CASSSRQGVPTNEKLFF.

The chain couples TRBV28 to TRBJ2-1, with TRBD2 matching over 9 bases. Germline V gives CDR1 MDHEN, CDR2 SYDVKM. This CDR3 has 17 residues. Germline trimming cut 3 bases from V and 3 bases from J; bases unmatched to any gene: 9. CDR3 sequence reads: CASSLTLAGDLYNEQFF. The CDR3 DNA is TGTGCCAGCAGTTTGACACTAGCGGGTGACCTCTACAATGAGCAGTTCTTC.

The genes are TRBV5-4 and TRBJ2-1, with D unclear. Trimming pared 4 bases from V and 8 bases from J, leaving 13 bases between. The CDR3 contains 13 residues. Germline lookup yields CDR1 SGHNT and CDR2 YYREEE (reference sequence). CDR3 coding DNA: TGTGCCAGCAGCCCTGGCCTTCTCGATGAGCAGTTCTTC. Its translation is CASSPGLLDEQFF.

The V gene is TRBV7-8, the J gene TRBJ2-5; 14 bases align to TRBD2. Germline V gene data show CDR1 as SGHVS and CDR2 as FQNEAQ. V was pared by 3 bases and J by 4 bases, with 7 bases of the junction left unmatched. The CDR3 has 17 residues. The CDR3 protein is CASSFGTSGRRGETQYF. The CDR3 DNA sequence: TGTGCCAGCAGCTTCGGGACTAGCGGGAGACGAGGAGAGACCCAGTACTTC.

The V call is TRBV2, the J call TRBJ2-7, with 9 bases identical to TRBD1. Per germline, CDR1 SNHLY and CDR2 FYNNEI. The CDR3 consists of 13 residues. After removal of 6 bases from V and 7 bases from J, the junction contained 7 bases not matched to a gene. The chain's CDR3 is CASREDRGGEQYF. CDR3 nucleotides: TGTGCCAGCAGAGAGGACAGGGGAGGGGAGCAGTACTTC.

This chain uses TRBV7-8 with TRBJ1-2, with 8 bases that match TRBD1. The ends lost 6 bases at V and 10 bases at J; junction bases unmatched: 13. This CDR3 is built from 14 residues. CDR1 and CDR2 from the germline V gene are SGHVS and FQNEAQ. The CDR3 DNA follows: TGTGCCAGCAGTGAAAATCGGCAGGGGGCGTTCTACACCTTC. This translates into CASSENRQGAFYTF.

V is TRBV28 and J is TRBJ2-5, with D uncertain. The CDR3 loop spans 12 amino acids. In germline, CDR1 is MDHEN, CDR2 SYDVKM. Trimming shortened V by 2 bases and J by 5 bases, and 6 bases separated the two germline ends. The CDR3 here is CASSLMGETQYF. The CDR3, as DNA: TGTGCCAGCAGTTTAATGGGGGAGACCCAGTACTTC.

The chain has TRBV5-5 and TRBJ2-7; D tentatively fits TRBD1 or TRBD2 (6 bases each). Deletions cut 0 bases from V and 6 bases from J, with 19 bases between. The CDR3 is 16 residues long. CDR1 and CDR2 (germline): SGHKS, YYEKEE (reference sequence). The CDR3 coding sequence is TGTGCCAGCAGCTTGGATGCGGGACATACCTCCCTCGAGCAGTACTTC. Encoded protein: CASSLDAGHTSLEQYF.

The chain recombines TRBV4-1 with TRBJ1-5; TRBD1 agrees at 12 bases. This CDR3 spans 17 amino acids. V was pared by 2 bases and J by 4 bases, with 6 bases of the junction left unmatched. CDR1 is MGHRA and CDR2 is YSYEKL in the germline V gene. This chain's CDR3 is CASSQSRDRGPNQPQHF. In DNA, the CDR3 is TGCGCCAGCAGCCAAAGCCGGGACAGGGGGCCGAATCAGCCCCAGCATTTT.

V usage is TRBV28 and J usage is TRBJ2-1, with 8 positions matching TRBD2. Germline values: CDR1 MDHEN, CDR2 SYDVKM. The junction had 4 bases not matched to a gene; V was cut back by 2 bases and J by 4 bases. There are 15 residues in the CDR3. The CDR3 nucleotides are TGTGCCAGCAGTTTAGGGCGGGAGGAATACAATGAGCAGTTCTTC. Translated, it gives CASSLGREEYNEQFF.

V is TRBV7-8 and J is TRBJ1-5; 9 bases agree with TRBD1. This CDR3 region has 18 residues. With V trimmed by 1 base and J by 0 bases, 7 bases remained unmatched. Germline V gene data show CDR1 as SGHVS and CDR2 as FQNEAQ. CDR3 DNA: TGTGCCAGCAGCTTAGGGAGCAACAGGGGGCATAGCAATCAGCCCCAGCATTTT. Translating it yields CASSLGSNRGHSNQPQHF.

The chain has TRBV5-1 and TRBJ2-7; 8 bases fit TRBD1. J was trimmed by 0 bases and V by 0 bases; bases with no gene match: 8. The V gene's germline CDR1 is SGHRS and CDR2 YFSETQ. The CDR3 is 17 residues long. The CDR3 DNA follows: TGCGCCAGCAGCTTGGCACCGGGACAGGCTTTCTCCTACGAGCAGTACTTC. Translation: CASSLAPGQAFSYEQYF.

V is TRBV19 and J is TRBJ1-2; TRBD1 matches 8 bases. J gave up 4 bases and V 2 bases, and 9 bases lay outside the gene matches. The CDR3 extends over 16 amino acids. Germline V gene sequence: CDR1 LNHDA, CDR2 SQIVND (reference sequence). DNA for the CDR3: TGTGCCAGTAGTATATCGGGGGACAGGCTGGTCTATGGCTACACCTTC. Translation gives CASSISGDRLVYGYTF.

The CDR3 DNA is TGTGCCAGCAGCCCCCGGACAGGGGTGGACTCTGGGGCCAACGTCCTGACTTTC. This codes for CASSPRTGVDSGANVLTF. The chain carries TRBV11-3 and TRBJ2-6, with 9 bases fitting TRBD1. Germline trimming cut 5 bases from V and 0 bases from J; bases unmatched to any gene: 8. This CDR3 has 18 residues. Germline values: CDR1 SGHNT, CDR2 YENEEA.

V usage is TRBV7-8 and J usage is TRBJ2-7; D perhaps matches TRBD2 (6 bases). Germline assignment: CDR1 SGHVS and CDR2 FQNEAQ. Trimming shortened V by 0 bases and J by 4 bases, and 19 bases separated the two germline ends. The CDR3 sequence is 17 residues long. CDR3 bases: TGTGCCAGCAGCTTAGCCGTTAACACATGCCGGGGGTACGAGCAGTACTTC. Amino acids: CASSLAVNTCRGYEQYF.

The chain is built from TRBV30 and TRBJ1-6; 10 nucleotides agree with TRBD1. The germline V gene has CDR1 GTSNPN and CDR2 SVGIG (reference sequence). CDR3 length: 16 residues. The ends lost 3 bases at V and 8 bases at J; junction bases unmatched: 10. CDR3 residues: CAWSAGTGDRDSPLHF. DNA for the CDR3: TGTGCCTGGAGCGCCGGGACAGGGGATAGGGATTCACCCCTCCACTTT.

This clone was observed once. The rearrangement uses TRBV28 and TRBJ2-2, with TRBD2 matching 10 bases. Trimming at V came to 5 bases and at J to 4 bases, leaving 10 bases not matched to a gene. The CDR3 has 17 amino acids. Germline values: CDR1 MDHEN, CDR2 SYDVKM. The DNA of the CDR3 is TGTGCCAGCAGTCCCTCTAGCGGGAGCGAAGGCACCGGGGAGCTGTTTTTT. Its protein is CASSPSSGSEGTGELFF.

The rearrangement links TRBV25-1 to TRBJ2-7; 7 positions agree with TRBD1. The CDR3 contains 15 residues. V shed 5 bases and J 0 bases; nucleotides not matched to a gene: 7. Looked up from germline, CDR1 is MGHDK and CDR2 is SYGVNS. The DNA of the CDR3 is TGTGCCAGCAGTCCAGGGACAGAAAGCTCCTACGAGCAGTACTTC. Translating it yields CASSPGTESSYEQYF.

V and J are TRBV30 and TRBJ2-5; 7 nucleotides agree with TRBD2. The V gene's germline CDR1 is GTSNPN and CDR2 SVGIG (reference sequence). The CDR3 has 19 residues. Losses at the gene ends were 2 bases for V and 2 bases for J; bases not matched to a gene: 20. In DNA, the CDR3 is TGTGCCTGGAGTAATATAATTGTATTGGGGGGACTAAAACAAGAGACCCAGTACTTC. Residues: CAWSNIIVLGGLKQETQYF.

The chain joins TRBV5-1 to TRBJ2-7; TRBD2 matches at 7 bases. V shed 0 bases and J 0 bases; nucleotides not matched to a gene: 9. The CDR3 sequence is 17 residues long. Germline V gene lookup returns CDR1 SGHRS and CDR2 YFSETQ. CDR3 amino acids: CASSLVPWRGTSYEQYF. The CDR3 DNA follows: TGCGCCAGCAGCTTGGTGCCGTGGCGGGGGACCTCCTACGAGCAGTACTTC.

This CDR3 reads CASSVAENNSPLHF. In nucleotides, the CDR3 is TGTGCCAGTAGTGTGGCAGAGAATAATTCACCCCTCCACTTT. The chain recombines TRBV19 with TRBJ1-6; no firm D call. Germline V CDR1 and CDR2: LNHDA, SQIVND (reference sequence). Deletions cut 5 bases from V and 5 bases from J, with 10 bases between. The CDR3 sequence is 14 residues long.

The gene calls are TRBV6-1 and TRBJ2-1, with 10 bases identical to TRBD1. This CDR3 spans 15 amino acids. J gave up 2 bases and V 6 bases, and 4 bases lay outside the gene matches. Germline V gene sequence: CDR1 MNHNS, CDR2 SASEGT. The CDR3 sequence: CASRGQGSAYNEQFF. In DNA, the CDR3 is TGTGCCAGCAGGGGACAGGGGTCTGCCTACAATGAGCAGTTCTTC.

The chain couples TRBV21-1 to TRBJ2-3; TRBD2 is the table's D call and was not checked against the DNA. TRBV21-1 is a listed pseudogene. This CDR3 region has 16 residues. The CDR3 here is CASKLAGEVCTDTQYF. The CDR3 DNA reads TGTGCCAGCAAGCTAGCGGGAGAAGTATGCACAGATACGCAGTATTTT.

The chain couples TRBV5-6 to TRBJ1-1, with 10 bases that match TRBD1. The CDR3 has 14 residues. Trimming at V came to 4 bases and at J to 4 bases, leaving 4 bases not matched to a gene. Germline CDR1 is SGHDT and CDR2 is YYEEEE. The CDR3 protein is CASSVGQGGTEAFF. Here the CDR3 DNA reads TGTGCCAGCAGCGTAGGACAGGGGGGCACTGAAGCTTTCTTT. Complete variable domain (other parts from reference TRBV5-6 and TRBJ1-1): DAGVTQSPTHLIKTRGQQVTLRCSPKSGHDTVSWYQQALGQGPQFIFQYYEEEERQRGNFPDRFSGHQFPNYSSELNVNALLLGDSALYLCASSVGQGGTEAFFGQGTRLTVV.

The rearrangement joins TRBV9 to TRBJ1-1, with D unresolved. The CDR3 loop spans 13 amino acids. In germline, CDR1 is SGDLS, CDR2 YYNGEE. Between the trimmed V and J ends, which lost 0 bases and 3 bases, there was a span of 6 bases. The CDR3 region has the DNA TGTGCCAGCAGCGTAGCCGGAGACACTGAAGCTTTCTTT. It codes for CASSVAGDTEAFF.

The CDR3 nucleotides are TGTGCCAGCAGCTTAGGTCCGCCGGGACGGACTGAAGCTTTCTTT. Translating gives CASSLGPPGRTEAFF. The J gene is TRBJ1-1, the V gene TRBV7-6; tentative D call: TRBD1 (5 bases). Trimming stripped 1 base from V and 5 bases from J, with 14 bases between. Germline V gene data show CDR1 as SGHVS and CDR2 as FNYEAQ. The CDR3 has 15 residues.

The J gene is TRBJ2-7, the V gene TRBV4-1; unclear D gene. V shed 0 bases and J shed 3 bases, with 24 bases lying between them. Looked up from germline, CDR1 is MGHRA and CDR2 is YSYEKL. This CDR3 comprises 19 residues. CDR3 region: CASSQDLEYLPLRNYEQYF. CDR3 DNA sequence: TGCGCCAGCAGCCAAGATCTAGAATATTTACCCCTCCGAAACTACGAGCAGTACTTC.

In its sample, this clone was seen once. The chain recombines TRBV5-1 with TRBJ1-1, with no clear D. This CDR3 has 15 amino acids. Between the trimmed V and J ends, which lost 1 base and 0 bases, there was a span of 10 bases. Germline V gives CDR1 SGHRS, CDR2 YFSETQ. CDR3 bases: TGCGCCAGCAGCTTGCAGACTAACATGAACACTGAAGCTTTCTTT. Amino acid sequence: CASSLQTNMNTEAFF.

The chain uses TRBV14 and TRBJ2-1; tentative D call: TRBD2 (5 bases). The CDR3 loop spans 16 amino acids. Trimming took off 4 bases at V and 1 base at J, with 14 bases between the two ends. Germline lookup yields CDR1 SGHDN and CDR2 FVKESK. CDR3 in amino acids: CASSPSQWRSYNEQFF. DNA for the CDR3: TGTGCCAGCAGCCCCAGCCAGTGGAGGTCCTACAATGAGCAGTTCTTC.